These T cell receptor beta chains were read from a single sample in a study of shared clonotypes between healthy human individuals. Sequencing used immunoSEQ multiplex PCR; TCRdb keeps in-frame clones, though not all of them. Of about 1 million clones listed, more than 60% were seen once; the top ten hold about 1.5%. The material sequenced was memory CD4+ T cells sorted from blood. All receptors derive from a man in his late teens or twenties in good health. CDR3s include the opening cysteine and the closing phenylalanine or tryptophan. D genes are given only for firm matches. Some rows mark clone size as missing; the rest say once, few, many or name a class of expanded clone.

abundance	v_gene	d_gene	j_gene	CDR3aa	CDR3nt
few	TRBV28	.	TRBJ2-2	CASSRTNTGELFF	TGTGCCAGCAGTCGGACGAACACCGGGGAGCTGTTTTTT
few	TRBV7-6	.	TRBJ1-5	CASSPDGHQPQHF	TGTGCCAGCAGCCCTGACGGTCATCAGCCCCAGCATTTT
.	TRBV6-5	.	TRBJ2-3	CASRSRRDTQYF	TGTGCCAGCAGATCTCGACGGGATACGCAGTATTTT
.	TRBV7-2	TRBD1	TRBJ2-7	CASSLYGTESYEQYF	TGTGCCAGCAGCTTATACGGGACAGAGTCCTACGAGCAGTACTTC
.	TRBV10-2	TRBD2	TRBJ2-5	CASKVAGGETQYF	TGCGCCAGCAAGGTAGCGGGGGGTGAGACCCAGTACTTC
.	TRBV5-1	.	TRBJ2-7	CASSLGGTLKNEQYF	TGCGCCAGCAGCTTGGGGGGGACCCTGAAAAACGAGCAGTACTTC
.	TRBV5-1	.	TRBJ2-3	CASSAQAVNTDTQYF	TGCGCCAGCAGCGCCCAAGCGGTTAACACAGATACGCAGTATTTT
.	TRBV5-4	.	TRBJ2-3	CASSSEPSTDTQYF	TGTGCCAGCAGCTCTGAACCTAGCACAGATACGCAGTATTTT
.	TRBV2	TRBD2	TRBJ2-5	CASRGRAPETQYF	TGTGCCAGCAGGGGGAGGGCCCCCGAGACCCAGTACTTC
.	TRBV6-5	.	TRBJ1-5	CASSYSSVSNQPQHF	TGTGCCAGCAGTTACTCCTCCGTAAGCAATCAGCCCCAGCATTTT
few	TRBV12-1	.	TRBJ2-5	CASSSPDRGCETQYF	TGTGCCAGCAGCTCCCCCGACAGGGGTTGCGAGACCCAGTACTTC
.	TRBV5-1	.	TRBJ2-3	CASSLRGSGTDTQYF	TGCGCCAGCAGCTTGAGAGGGTCTGGCACAGATACGCAGTATTTT
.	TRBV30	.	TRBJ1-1	CAWSQTMNTEAFF	TGTGCCTGGAGTCAGACAATGAACACTGAAGCTTTCTTT
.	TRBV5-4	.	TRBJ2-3	CASSLARGNTDTQYF	TGTGCCAGCAGCTTGGCTAGGGGGAACACAGATACGCAGTATTTT
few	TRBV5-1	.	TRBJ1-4	CASSLATADEKLFF	TGCGCCAGCAGCTTGGCGACAGCAGATGAAAAACTGTTTTTT
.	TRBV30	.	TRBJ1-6	CAWPRPRKRGYSPLHF	TGTGCCTGGCCCCGCCCCCGAAAACGAGGGTATTCACCCCTCCACTTT
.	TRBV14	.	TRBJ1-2	CASSPRMNGLRADAGYTF	TGTGCCAGTTCCCCCCGGATGAATGGTTTACGGGCTGATGCTGGCTACACCTTC
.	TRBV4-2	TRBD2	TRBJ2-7	CASSQGLSGSVAYEQYF	TGTGCCAGCAGCCAAGGATTAAGCGGGAGTGTCGCCTACGAGCAGTACTTC
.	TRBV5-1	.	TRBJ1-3	CASSFAPLSGRSGNTIYF	TGCGCCAGCAGCTTCGCACCCTTGTCGGGCCGCTCTGGAAACACCATATATTTT
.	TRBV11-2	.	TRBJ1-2	CASSPQRGEGYTF	TGTGCCAGCAGCCCTCAGCGGGGGGAGGGCTACACCTTC
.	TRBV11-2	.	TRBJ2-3	CASSPQGYGTDTQYF	TGTGCCAGCAGCCCGCAGGGATATGGCACAGATACGCAGTATTTT
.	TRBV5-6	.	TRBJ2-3	CASSLVSGATDTQYF	TGTGCCAGCAGCTTGGTAAGCGGAGCGACAGATACGCAGTATTTT
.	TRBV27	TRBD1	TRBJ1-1	CASRYDREGAQAFF	TGTGCCAGCAGATACGACAGGGAAGGGGCTCAGGCTTTCTTT
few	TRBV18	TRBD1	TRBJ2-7	CASSLLGTGEQYF	TGTGCCAGCTCACTGTTAGGGACAGGCGAGCAGTACTTC
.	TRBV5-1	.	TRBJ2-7	CASSLDPGAPGEQYF	TGCGCCAGCAGCTTGGATCCGGGAGCCCCAGGGGAGCAGTACTTC
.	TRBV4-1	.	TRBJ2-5	CASSQGGLLVAETQYF	TGCGCCAGCAGCCAAGGGGGACTTTTGGTAGCCGAGACCCAGTACTTC
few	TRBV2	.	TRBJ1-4	CASKKDTNEKLFF	TGTGCCAGCAAGAAGGACACAAATGAAAAACTGTTTTTT
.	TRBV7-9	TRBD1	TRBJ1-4	CASSWDRGNEKLFF	TGTGCCAGCAGCTGGGACAGGGGAAATGAAAAACTGTTTTTT
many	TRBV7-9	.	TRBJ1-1	CASSLDRSEAFF	TGTGCCAGCAGCTTAGACAGAAGTGAAGCTTTCTTT
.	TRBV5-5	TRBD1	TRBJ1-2	CASSRTGGHGYTF	TGTGCCAGCAGCCGGACAGGGGGACATGGCTACACCTTC
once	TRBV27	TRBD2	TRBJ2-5	CASSLAPPAGGQETQYF	TGTGCCAGCAGTTTAGCCCCCCCAGCGGGGGGGCAAGAGACCCAGTACTTC
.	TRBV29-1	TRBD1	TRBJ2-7	CSVGQTGGAYEQYF	TGCAGCGTTGGGCAGACAGGGGGAGCTTACGAGCAGTACTTC
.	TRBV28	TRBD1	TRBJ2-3	CASRATGGLGTQYF	TGTGCCAGCAGGGCGACAGGGGGGCTCGGTACGCAGTATTTT
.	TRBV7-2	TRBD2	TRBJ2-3	CASSLSGGGDTQYF	TGTGCCAGCAGCTTAAGCGGGGGAGGAGATACGCAGTATTTT
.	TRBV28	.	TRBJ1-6	CASSLSHGFINSPLHF	TGTGCCAGCAGTTTAAGTCACGGCTTCATCAATTCACCCCTCCACTTT
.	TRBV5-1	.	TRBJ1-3	CASRQDPSGNTIYF	TGCGCCAGCAGGCAGGATCCCTCTGGAAACACCATATATTTT
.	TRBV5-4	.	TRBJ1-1	CASSSGTRDTEAFF	TGTGCCAGCAGCTCGGGGACGAGGGACACTGAAGCTTTCTTT
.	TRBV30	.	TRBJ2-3	CAWSVNRETDTQYF	TGTGCCTGGAGTGTAAACAGGGAAACAGATACGCAGTATTTT
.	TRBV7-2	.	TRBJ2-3	CASSLDGSASTDTQYF	TGTGCCAGCAGCTTAGACGGCTCCGCTAGCACAGATACGCAGTATTTT
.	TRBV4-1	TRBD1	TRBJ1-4	CASSHDGQGEEKLFF	TGCGCCAGCAGCCATGACGGACAGGGAGAAGAAAAACTGTTTTTT
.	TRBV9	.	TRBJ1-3	CASSPTTQSGNTIYF	TGTGCCAGCAGCCCGACGACACAATCGGGAAACACCATATATTTT
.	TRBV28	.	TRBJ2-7	CASSPQGLPYEQYF	TGTGCCAGCAGTCCGCAAGGGCTACCCTACGAGCAGTACTTC